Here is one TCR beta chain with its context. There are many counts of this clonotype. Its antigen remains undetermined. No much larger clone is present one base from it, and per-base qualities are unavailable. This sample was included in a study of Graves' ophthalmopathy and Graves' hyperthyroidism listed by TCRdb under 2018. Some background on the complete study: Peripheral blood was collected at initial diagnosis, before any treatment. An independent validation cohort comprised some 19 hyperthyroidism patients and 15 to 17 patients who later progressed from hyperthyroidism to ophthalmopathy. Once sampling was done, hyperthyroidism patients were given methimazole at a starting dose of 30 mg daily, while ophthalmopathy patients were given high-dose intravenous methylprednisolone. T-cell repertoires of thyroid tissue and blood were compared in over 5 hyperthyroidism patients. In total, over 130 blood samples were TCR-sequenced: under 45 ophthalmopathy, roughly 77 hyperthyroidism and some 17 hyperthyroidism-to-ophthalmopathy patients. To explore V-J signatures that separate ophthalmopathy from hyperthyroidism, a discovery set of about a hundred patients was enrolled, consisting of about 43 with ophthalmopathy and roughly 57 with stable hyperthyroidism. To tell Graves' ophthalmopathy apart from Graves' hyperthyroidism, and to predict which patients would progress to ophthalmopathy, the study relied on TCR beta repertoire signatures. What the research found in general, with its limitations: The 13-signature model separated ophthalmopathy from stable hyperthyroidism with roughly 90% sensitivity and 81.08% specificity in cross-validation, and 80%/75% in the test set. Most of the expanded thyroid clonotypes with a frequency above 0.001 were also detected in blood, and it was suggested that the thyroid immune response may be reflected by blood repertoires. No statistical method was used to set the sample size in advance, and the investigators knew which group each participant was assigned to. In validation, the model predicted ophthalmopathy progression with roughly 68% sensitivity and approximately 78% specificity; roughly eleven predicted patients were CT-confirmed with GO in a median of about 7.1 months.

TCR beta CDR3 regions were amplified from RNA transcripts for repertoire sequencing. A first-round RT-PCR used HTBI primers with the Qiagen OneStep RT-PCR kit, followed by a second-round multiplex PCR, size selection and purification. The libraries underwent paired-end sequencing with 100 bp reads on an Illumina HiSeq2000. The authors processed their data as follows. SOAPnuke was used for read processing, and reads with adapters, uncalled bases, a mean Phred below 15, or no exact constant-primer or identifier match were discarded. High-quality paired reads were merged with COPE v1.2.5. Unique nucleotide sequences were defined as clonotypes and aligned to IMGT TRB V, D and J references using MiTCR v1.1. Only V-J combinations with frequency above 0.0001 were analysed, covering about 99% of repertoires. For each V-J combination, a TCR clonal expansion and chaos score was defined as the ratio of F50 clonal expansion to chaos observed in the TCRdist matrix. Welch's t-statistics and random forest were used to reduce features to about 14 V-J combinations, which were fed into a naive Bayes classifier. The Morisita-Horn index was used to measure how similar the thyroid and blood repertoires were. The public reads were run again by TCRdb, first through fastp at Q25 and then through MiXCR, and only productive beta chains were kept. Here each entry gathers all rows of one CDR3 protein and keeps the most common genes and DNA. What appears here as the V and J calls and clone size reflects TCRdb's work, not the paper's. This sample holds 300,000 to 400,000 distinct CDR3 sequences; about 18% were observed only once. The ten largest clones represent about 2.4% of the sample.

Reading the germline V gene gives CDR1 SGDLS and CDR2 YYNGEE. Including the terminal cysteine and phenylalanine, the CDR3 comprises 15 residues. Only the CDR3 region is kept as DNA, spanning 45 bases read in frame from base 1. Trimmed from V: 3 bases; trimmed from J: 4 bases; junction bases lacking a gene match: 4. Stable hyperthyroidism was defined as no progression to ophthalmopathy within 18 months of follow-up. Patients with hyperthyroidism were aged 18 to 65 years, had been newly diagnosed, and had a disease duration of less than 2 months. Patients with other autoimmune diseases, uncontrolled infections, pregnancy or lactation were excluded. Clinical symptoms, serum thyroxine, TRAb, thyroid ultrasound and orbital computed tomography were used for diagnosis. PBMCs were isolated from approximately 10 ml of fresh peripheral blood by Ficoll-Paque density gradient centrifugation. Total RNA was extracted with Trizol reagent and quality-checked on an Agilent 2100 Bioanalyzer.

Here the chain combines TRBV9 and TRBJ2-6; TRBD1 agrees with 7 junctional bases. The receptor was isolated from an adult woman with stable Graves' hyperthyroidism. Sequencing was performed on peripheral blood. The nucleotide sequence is TGTGCCAGCAGCGCTGACAGGGCCGGGGCCAACGTCCTGACTTTC. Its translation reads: CASSADRAGANVLTF.